This T cell receptor beta chain was documented in a study of OX40 agonist ivuxolimab in advanced cancers. This clone was seen just once. This CDR3 has 14 residues. The germline V gene encodes CDR1 SEHNR and CDR2 FQNEAQ (reference sequence). Trimming took 1 base from V and 0 from J, leaving 4 bases between them. Repertoires were generated with immunoSEQ multiplex PCR, while TCRdb's copy carries only in-frame clones and drops some. The data hold roughly 88,000 clones, with over 75% observed a single time. This receptor was taken from an adult with an advanced solid tumor such as melanoma, head and neck, liver or kidney cancer. The specimen comprised CD4+ or CD8+ T cells sorted from blood, sampled in a trial of the OX40 agonist ivuxolimab. The chain combines TRBV7-9 with TRBJ1-5; D not certain. As DNA, the CDR3 is TGTGCCAGCAGCTTAGGGGCTAGCAATCAGCCCCAGCATTTT. It yields the protein CASSLGASNQPQHF.